What follows are 5 T cell receptor beta chains derived from one specimen sequenced in a study of shared clonotypes between healthy human individuals. Profiling relied on immunoSEQ multiplex PCR, and the TCRdb table lists in-frame clones only, not all of them. The sample records some 1,100,000 clones, around 82% being singletons. The sample consisted of memory CD4+ T cells from PBMCs. Subset reported: CD45RA-negative fraction. All receptors come from a man aged 18 to 30 in good health. Some clones in this sample may be carry-over from other donors' samples.

The chain links TRBV6-1 to TRBJ1-5; D is undetermined. CDR3 length equals 14 residues. The germline V and J ends were trimmed by 1 base and 10 bases, with 14 bases remaining between them. Germline V lookup: CDR1 MNHNS, CDR2 SASEGT. CDR3 nucleotides: TGTGCCAGCAGTGAAGTATTCGCAGCCGATCCCCAGCATTTT. It translates to CASSEVFAADPQHF.

The chain employs TRBV5-5 and TRBJ1-1; tentatively, D is TRBD1 (6 bases). Germline V gene lookup returns CDR1 SGHKS and CDR2 YYEKEE (reference sequence). The CDR3 spans 13 residues. With 3 bases removed from V and 11 bases from J, the gap between germline ends came to 17 bases. CDR3 residues: CASSWSTGSEAFF. The CDR3 region has the DNA TGTGCCAGCAGCTGGTCTACAGGGTCAGAGGCTTTCTTT.

This clone has just a few counts. The rearrangement uses TRBV4-1 and TRBJ1-3; 7 nucleotides agree with TRBD1. The germline V gene has CDR1 MGHRA and CDR2 YSYEKL. The V and J ends lost 4 bases and 0 bases, in that order; junction bases with no gene match: 9. The CDR3 is 17 residues long. The CDR3 reads CASSRRGDRLSGNTIYF. The CDR3 DNA sequence: TGCGCCAGCAGCCGCCGGGGGGACAGACTCTCTGGAAACACCATATATTTT.

The rearrangement links TRBV28 to TRBJ2-1; 7 bases line up with TRBD2. The junction had 12 bases not matched to a gene; V was cut back by 6 bases and J by 4 bases. This CDR3 region has 16 residues. Germline V gene sequence: CDR1 MDHEN, CDR2 SYDVKM. CDR3 nucleotide sequence: TGTGCCAGCAGCACCGACCGACTAGCATCATACAATGAGCAGTTCTTC. It codes for CASSTDRLASYNEQFF.

J is TRBJ1-2 and V is TRBV5-6, with TRBD1 as a possible D gene (5 bases). This CDR3 contains 13 residues. With 0 bases removed from V and 5 bases from J, the gap between germline ends came to 8 bases. Germline assignment: CDR1 SGHDT and CDR2 YYEEEE. In DNA form, the CDR3 reads TGTGCCAGCAGCTTGGCAGGGAGGTATGGCTACACCTTC. Its protein is CASSLAGRYGYTF.